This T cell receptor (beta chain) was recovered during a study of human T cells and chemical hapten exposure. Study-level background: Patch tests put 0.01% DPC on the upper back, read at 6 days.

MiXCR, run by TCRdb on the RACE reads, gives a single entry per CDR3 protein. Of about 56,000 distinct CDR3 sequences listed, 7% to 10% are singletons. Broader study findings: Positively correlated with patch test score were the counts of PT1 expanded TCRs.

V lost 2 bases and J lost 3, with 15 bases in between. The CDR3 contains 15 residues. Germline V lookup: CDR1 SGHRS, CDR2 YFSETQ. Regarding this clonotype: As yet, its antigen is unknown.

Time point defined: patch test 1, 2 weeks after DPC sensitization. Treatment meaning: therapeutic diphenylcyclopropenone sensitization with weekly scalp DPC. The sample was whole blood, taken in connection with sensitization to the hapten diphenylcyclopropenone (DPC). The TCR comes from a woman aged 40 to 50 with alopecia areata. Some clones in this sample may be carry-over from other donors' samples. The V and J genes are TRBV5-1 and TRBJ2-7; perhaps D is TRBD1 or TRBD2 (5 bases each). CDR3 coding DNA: TGCGCCAGCAGCTTATCGCAGGGACGGAACTACGAGCAGTACTTC. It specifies CASSLSQGRNYEQYF.